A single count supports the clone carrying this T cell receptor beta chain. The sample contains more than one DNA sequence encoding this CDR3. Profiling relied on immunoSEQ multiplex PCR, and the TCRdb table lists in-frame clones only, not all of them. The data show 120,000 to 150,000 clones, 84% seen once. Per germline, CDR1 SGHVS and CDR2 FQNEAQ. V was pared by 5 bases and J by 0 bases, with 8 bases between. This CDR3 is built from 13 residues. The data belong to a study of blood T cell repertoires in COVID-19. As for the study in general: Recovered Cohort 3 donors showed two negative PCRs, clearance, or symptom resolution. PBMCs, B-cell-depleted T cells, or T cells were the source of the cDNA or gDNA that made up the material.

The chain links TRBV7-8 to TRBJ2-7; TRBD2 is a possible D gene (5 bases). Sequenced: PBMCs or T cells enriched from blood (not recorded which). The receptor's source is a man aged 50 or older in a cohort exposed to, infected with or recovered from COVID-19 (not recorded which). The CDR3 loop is CASSRSGSYEQYF. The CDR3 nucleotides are TGTGCCAGCAGCCGCAGCGGCTCCTACGAGCAGTACTTC.